This TCR beta chain is from a study of tissue T cells after allogeneic stem cell transplantation. On this clone itself: As yet, its antigen is unknown.

Method: immunoSEQ multiplex PCR; TCRdb's copy keeps in-frame clones and lacks some. The sample yields around 40,000 clones, around nine tenths seen once. General observations from the study: In patients and mice, blood and spleen missed much of tissue repertoire. Motif-based clustering found tissue-specific repertoire signatures shared across patients, though few clones were shared.

The CDR3 runs to 13 residues. V was pared by 7 bases and J by 4 bases, with 13 bases between. Germline V gene lookup returns CDR1 SGHNT and CDR2 YYREEE (reference sequence). This chain links TRBV5-4 with TRBJ2-3, with D perhaps given as TRBD1 or TRBD2 (5 bases each). This specimen consisted of blood, obtained before transplantation. The TCR comes from a woman aged 40-70 years who later had graft-versus-host disease after an allogeneic stem cell transplant. CDR3 residues: CASWGMGSDTQYF. The CDR3 coding sequence is TGTGCCAGCTGGGGGATGGGGTCAGATACGCAGTATTTT.